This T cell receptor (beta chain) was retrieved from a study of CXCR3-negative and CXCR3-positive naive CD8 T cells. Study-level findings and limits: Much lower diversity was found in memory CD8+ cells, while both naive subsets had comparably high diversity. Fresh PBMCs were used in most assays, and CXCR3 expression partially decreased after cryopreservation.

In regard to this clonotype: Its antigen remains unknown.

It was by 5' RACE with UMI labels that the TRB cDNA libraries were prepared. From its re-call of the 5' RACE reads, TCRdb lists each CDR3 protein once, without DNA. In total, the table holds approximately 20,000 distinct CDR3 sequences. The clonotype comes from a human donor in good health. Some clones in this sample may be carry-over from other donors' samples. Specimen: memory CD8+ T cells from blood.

The CDR3 loop reads CASSVGGGTSGEQYF. The V and J genes are TRBV9 and TRBJ2-7; the TCRdb D gene call, TRBD2, has no DNA to confirm it. CDR1 is SGDLS, CDR2 YYNGEE, per germline. CDR3 size: 15 residues.